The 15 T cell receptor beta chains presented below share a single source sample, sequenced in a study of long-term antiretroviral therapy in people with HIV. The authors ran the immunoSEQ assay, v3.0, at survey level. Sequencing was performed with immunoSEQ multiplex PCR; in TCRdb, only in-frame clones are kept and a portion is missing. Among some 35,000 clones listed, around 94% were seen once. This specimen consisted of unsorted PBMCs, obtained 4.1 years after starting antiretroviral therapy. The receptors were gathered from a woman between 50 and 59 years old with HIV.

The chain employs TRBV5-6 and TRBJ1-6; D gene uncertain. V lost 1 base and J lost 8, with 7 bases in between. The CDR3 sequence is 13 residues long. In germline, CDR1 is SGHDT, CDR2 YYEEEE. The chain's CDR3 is CASSLRRDSPLHF. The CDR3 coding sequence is TGTGCCAGCAGCTTGAGAAGGGATTCACCCCTCCACTTT. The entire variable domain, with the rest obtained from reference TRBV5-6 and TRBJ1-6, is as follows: DAGVTQSPTHLIKTRGQQVTLRCSPKSGHDTVSWYQQALGQGPQFIFQYYEEEERQRGNFPDRFSGHQFPNYSSELNVNALLLGDSALYLCASSLRRDSPLHFGNGTRLTVT.

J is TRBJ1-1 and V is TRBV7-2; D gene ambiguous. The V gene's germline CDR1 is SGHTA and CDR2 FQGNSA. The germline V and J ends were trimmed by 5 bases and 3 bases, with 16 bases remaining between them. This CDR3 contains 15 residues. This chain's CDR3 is CASSRRTAGDTEAFF. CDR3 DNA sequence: TGTGCCAGCAGCCGACGTACGGCCGGGGACACTGAAGCTTTCTTT.

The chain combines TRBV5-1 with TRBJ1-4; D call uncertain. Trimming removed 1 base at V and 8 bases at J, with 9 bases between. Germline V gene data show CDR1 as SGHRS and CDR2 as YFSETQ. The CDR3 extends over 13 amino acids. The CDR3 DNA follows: TGCGCCAGCAGCTTGAGTGTGAAAGAAAAACTGTTTTTT. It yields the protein CASSLSVKEKLFF.

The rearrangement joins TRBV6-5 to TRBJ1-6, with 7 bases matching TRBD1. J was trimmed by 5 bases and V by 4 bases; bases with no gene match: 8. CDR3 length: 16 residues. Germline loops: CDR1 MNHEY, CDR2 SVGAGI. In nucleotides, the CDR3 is TGTGCCAGCAGTTCGGACAGGATCGTGAATAATTCACCCCTCCACTTT. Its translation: CASSSDRIVNNSPLHF.

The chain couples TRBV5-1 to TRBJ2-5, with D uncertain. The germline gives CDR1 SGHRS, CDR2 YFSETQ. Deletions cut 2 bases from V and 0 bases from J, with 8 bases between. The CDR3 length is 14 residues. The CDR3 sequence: CASSFIKNQETQYF. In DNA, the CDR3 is TGCGCCAGCAGCTTTATAAAGAACCAAGAGACCCAGTACTTC.

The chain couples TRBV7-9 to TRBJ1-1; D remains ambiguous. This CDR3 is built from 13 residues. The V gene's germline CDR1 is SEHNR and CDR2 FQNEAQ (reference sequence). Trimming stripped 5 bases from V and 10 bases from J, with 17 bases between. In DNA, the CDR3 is TGTGCCAGCAGCCTCGGGAATGAACAGTCAGCTTTCTTT. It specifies CASSLGNEQSAFF.

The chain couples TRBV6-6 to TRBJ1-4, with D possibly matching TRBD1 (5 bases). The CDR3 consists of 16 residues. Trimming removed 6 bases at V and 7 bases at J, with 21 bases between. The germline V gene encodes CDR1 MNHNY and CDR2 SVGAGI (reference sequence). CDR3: CASSLGASRGGEKLFF. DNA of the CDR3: TGTGCCAGCAGCTTAGGGGCCTCAAGGGGTGGTGAAAAACTGTTTTTT.

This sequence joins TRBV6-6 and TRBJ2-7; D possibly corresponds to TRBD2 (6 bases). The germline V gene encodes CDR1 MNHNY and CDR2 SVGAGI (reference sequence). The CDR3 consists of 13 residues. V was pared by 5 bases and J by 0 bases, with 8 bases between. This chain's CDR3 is CASSPGSSYEQYF. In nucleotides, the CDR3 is TGTGCCAGCAGTCCCGGGAGCTCCTACGAGCAGTACTTC.

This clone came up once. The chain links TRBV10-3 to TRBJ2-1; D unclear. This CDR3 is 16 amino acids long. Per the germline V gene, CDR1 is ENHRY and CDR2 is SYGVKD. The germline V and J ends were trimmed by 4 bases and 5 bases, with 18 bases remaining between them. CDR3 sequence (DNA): TGTGCCATCAGTGCTCCTACACGACCAAACGACAATGAGCAGTTCTTC. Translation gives CAISAPTRPNDNEQFF.

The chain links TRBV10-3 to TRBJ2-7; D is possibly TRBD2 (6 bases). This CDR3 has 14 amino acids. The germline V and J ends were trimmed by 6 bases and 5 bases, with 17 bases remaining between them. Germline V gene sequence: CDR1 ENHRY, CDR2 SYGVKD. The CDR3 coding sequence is TGTGCCATCAGCTCTGCCGGGGGTAGCCACGAGCAGTACTTC. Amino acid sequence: CAISSAGGSHEQYF.

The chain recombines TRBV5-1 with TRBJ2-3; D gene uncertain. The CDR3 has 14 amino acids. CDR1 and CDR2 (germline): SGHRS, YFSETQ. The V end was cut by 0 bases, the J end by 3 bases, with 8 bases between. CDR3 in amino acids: CASSLASITDTQYF. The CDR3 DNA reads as TGCGCCAGCAGCTTGGCGTCTATAACAGATACGCAGTATTTT.

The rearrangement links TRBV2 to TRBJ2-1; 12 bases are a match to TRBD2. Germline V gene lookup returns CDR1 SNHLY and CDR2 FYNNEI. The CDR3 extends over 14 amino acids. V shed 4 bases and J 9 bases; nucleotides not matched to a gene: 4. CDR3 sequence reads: CASSASGGASEQFF. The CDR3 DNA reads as TGTGCCAGCAGTGCTAGCGGGGGGGCAAGTGAGCAGTTCTTC.

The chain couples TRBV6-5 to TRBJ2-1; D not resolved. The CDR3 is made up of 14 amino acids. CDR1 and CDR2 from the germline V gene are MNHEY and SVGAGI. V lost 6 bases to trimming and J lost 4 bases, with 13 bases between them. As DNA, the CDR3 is TGTGCCAGCAGCTCGGCGGTAAGTTACAATGAGCAGTTCTTC. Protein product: CASSSAVSYNEQFF.

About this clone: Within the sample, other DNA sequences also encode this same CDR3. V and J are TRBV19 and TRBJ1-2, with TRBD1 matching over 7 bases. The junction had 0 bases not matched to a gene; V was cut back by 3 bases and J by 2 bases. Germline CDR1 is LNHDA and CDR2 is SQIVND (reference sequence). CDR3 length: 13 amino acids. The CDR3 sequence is CASSMDRNYGYTF. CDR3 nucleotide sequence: TGTGCCAGTAGTATGGACAGGAACTATGGCTACACCTTC.

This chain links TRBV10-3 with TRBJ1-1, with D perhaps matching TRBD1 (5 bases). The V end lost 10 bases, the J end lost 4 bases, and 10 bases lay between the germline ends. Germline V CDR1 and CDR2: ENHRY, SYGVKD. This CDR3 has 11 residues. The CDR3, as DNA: TGTGCCACCAGGGTTCTCACTGAAGCTTTCTTT. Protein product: CATRVLTEAFF.